The 24 T cell receptor beta chains below were found in one sample sequenced in a study of T-cell reconstitution after alpha-beta-depleted transplantation in children. It was with unique molecular identifiers that the TCRbeta library was prepared. TCRdb processed the PCR reads anew with MiXCR; each CDR3 protein has one entry. This sample has 90,000 to 120,000 distinct CDR3 sequences, with about 6% found just once. Specimen: PBMCs, mostly from graft donor cells, collected 360 days after TCRalphabeta/CD19-depleted stem cell transplant. These receptors were obtained from a male patient between 2 and 15 years old who had a stem cell transplant for acute lymphoblastic leukemia, so the T cells may come from the graft donor.

In its sample, this clonotype was seen many times. The J gene is TRBJ2-5, the V gene TRBV12-3 or TRBV12-4; a weak D match, TRBD2 (6 bases). This CDR3 comprises 11 residues. V dropped 6 bases and J dropped 7 bases, with 9 bases sitting between them. CDR3 loop: CASRQLATQYF. In DNA, the CDR3 is TGTGCCAGCAGGCAACTAGCGACCCAGTACTTC.

This clonotype occurred many times. This chain links TRBV25-1 with TRBJ2-7; D is unresolved. The ends were cut back, 3 bases at V and 2 bases at J, with 14 bases in the middle. Germline assignment: CDR1 MGHDK and CDR2 SYGVNS. The CDR3 has 15 residues. This CDR3 reads CASSESAVRAYEQYF. The CDR3 coding sequence is TGTGCCAGCAGTGAGAGTGCGGTCAGAGCCTACGAGCAGTACTTC.

The table lists this clonotype with many counts. This sequence joins TRBV4-3 and TRBJ2-3; D gene ambiguous. The CDR3 has 16 residues. Germline values: CDR1 LGHNA, CDR2 YSLEER. V lost 0 bases, J lost 1 base, and 11 bases lay in between. CDR3 coding DNA: TGCGCCAGCAGCCAAGATGGGGTGAGCGGCACAGATACGCAGTATTTT. Translation: CASSQDGVSGTDTQYF.

This clonotype has a count of ten or more. This rearrangement joins TRBV14 to TRBJ2-5, with D possibly being TRBD2 (6 bases). Trimming shortened V by 1 base and J by 4 bases, and 10 bases separated the two germline ends. Germline CDR1 SGHDN, CDR2 FVKESK. CDR3 size: 14 residues. The CDR3 here is CASSQVGGRETQYF. The CDR3, as DNA: TGTGCCAGCAGCCAAGTAGGAGGGCGAGAGACCCAGTACTTC.

This clonotype was counted between two and nine times. J is TRBJ2-5 and V is TRBV24-1; weak D call: TRBD2 (5 bases). CDR1 and CDR2 from the germline V gene are KGHDR and SFDVKD. The CDR3 has 11 residues. V dropped 9 bases and J dropped 4 bases, with 8 bases sitting between them. CDR3 in amino acids: CATGLGETQYF. For the CDR3, the DNA is TGTGCCACCGGACTTGGAGAGACCCAGTACTTC.

There are many counts of this clonotype. This chain uses TRBV9 with TRBJ2-5; D is possibly TRBD2 (5 bases). This CDR3 has 14 amino acids. CDR1 SGDLS and CDR2 YYNGEE come from the germline V gene. The V and J ends lost 0 bases and 10 bases respectively, with 16 bases between them. The CDR3 nucleotides read TGTGCCAGCAGCGTAGACGTCGGCTCGGGGAACCAGTACTTC. Amino acids: CASSVDVGSGNQYF. Filled out from reference TRBV9 and TRBJ2-5, the complete variable domain reads DSGVTQTPKHLITATGQRVTLRCSPRSGDLSVYWYQQSLDQGLQFLIQYYNGEERAKGNILERFSAQQFPDLHSELNLSSLELGDSALYFCASSVDVGSGNQYFGPGTRLLVL.

This clonotype was seen at least ten times. The chain has TRBV20-1 and TRBJ2-5; D unresolved. CDR1 is DFQATT, CDR2 SNEGSKA, per germline (reference sequence). CDR3 length equals 14 residues. The V end was cut by 5 bases, the J end by 2 bases, with 15 bases between. The CDR3 DNA follows: TGCAGTGCTCCCTGGATCCGGCCGCAAGAGACCCAGTACTTC. Translation: CSAPWIRPQETQYF.

The gene calls are TRBV11-3 and TRBJ2-2; TRBD1 might be the D (5 bases). The CDR3 runs 14 residues. Germline CDR1 is SGHNT and CDR2 is YENEEA. V lost 2 bases, J lost 6 bases, and 10 bases lay in between. The CDR3 is CASSLQGGAGELFF. CDR3 in DNA: TGTGCCAGCAGCTTACAGGGTGGGGCCGGGGAGCTGTTTTTT.

This clonotype was picked up many times. The V and J genes are TRBV4-3 and TRBJ1-2; the D gene is possibly TRBD1 (5 bases). The CDR3 consists of 15 residues. V lost 0 bases to trimming and J lost 2 bases, with 10 bases between them. Germline V lookup: CDR1 LGHNA, CDR2 YSLEER. The CDR3 coding sequence is TGCGCCAGCAGCCAAGAAGCTGCAGGGAACTATGGCTACACCTTC. Translating gives CASSQEAAGNYGYTF.

CDR3 protein: CASSLLESTDTQYF. As DNA, the CDR3 is TGTGCCAGCAGTTTATTGGAGAGCACAGATACGCAGTATTTT. V gene TRBV28 combines with J gene TRBJ2-3; D unclear. V lost 1 base and J 0 bases, leaving 5 bases between the germline ends. There are 14 residues in the CDR3. The germline V gene has CDR1 MDHEN and CDR2 SYDVKM.

This clonotype was recorded at least ten times. The V and J genes are TRBV27 and TRBJ2-3; no definite D call. Between the trimmed V and J ends, which lost 2 bases and 1 base, there was a span of 10 bases. Germline V CDR1 and CDR2: MNHEY, SMNVEV (reference sequence). The CDR3 is 15 residues long. CDR3 in DNA: TGTGCCAGCAGTTTAGCCTTCCGGGGCACAGATACGCAGTATTTT. This encodes CASSLAFRGTDTQYF.

This clonotype was counted a few times. This rearrangement joins TRBV6-1 to TRBJ1-5; 7 bases are shared with TRBD1. The CDR3 extends over 16 amino acids. Trimming removed 7 bases from V and 4 bases from J; junction bases left unmatched: 13. The germline gives CDR1 MNHNS, CDR2 SASEGT. The CDR3 loop reads CASKSRGKGRNQPQHF. In DNA form, the CDR3 reads TGTGCCAGCAAAAGCAGGGGGAAAGGGAGGAATCAGCCCCAGCATTTT.

There are a few counts of this clonotype. The V call is TRBV6-1, the J call TRBJ1-6, with D unresolved. Germline V gene lookup returns CDR1 MNHNS and CDR2 SASEGT. Trimming shortened V by 8 bases and J by 0 bases, and 11 bases separated the two germline ends. The CDR3 spans 15 residues. CDR3 DNA sequence: TGTGCCAGCTATAAGAGGAGCTCCTATAATTCACCCCTCCACTTT. Its protein product is CASYKRSSYNSPLHF.

This clonotype came up many times. The chain is built from TRBV28 and TRBJ2-2, with D possibly being TRBD1 or TRBD2 (5 bases each). CDR1 is MDHEN, CDR2 SYDVKM, per germline. The CDR3 runs to 14 residues. Trimming stripped 6 bases from V and 6 bases from J, with 14 bases between. This CDR3 reads CASSSPGTAGELFF. In nucleotides, the CDR3 is TGTGCCAGCAGCAGTCCCGGGACCGCCGGGGAGCTGTTTTTT.

The chain couples TRBV6-5 to TRBJ2-5; TRBD1 is a possible D gene (6 bases). The germline V and J ends were trimmed by 0 bases and 4 bases, with 9 bases remaining between them. This CDR3 is 14 amino acids long. Germline values: CDR1 MNHEY, CDR2 SVGAGI. CDR3 nucleotides: TGTGCCAGCAGTTACTCGAGCAGGGGAGAGACCCAGTACTTC. It translates to CASSYSSRGETQYF.

This clonotype was counted at least ten times. The J gene is TRBJ2-1, the V gene TRBV6-5; tentatively, D is TRBD1 (5 bases). Trimming stripped 1 base from V and 5 bases from J, with 9 bases between. Germline V gene data show CDR1 as MNHEY and CDR2 as SVGAGI. The CDR3 loop spans 14 amino acids. For the CDR3, the DNA is TGTGCCAGCAGTTACTGGGGCGGACACAATGAGCAGTTCTTC. This translates into CASSYWGGHNEQFF.

This clonotype showed up many times. The chain recombines TRBV6-2 or TRBV6-3 with TRBJ2-4; 7 nucleotides line up with TRBD1. This CDR3 comprises 14 residues. CDR1 is MNHEY, CDR2 SVGEGT, per germline. The junction had 4 bases not matched to a gene; V was cut back by 7 bases and J by 1 base. The CDR3 spells CASKRGLAKNIQYF. CDR3 DNA sequence: TGTGCCAGCAAGAGGGGGCTTGCCAAAAACATTCAGTACTTC.

This clonotype appeared many times. J is TRBJ1-2 and V is TRBV5-1; the D gene is possibly TRBD1 (5 bases). Trimming took off 2 bases at V and 10 bases at J, with 15 bases between the two ends. Germline CDR1 SGHRS, CDR2 YFSETQ. The CDR3 length is 13 residues. CDR3 coding DNA: TGCGCCAGCAGCTTTACGGCGGGGGATGACTACACCTTC. Encoded protein: CASSFTAGDDYTF.

The table lists this clonotype with many counts. The CDR3 reads CSVEGQGKVNEQFF. The CDR3 DNA reads as TGCAGCGTTGAAGGACAGGGGAAAGTCAATGAGCAGTTCTTC. The chain couples TRBV29-1 to TRBJ2-1; 8 bases agree with TRBD1. V lost 1 base, J lost 6 bases, and 5 bases stayed unmatched. CDR3 size: 14 residues. Germline V gene sequence: CDR1 SQVTM, CDR2 ANQGSEA.

This clonotype was observed many times. J is TRBJ1-5 and V is TRBV12-3 or TRBV12-4, with a weak D call TRBD1 (5 bases). Trimming left V 3 bases short and J 7 bases short, with 10 bases between. The length of the CDR3 is 13 residues. CDR3 loop: CASSFGGGQPQHF. CDR3 coding DNA: TGTGCCAGCAGTTTCGGCGGGGGACAGCCCCAGCATTTT.

This clonotype was recorded many times. V usage is TRBV28 and J usage is TRBJ2-1; D unresolved. Trimming left V 4 bases short and J 0 bases short, with 16 bases between. CDR3 length equals 17 residues. CDR1 and CDR2 from the germline V gene are MDHEN and SYDVKM. The CDR3 nucleotides read TGTGCCAGCAGTTCCGACACGGAACGCTTCTCCTACAATGAGCAGTTCTTC. Translating it yields CASSSDTERFSYNEQFF.

V gene TRBV24-1 combines with J gene TRBJ2-3, with D possibly being TRBD1 (5 bases). The V and J ends lost 9 bases and 9 bases respectively, with 12 bases between them. There are 11 residues in the CDR3. In germline, CDR1 is KGHDR, CDR2 SFDVKD. Here the CDR3 reads CATSRGRTQYF. Written as DNA, the CDR3 is TGTGCCACCTCTAGGGGAAGGACGCAGTATTTT.

CDR3 DNA: TGTGCCAGCAGTGAACAGGGAGAAGCAGATACGCAGTATTTT. Its translation is CASSEQGEADTQYF. The rearrangement uses TRBV6-1 and TRBJ2-3; TRBD1 or TRBD2 may be the D gene (5 bases each). This CDR3 has 14 amino acids. CDR1 MNHNS and CDR2 SASEGT come from the germline V gene. Trimming pared 2 bases from V and 4 bases from J, leaving 10 bases between.

This clonotype was seen a few times. The gene calls are TRBV4-3 and TRBJ2-6; D remains unclear. With 0 bases removed from V and 1 base from J, the gap between germline ends came to 7 bases. Germline values: CDR1 LGHNA, CDR2 YSLEER. This CDR3 has 16 amino acids. The CDR3 loop reads CASSQDRASGANVLTF. The CDR3 nucleotides are TGCGCCAGCAGCCAAGATAGGGCGTCTGGGGCCAACGTCCTGACTTTC.